This T cell receptor (beta chain) was captured in a study of blood T cell repertoires in COVID-19. Clones were sequenced by immunoSEQ multiplex PCR, and TCRdb holds only the in-frame ones, with some missing. Of approximately 400,000 clones in the sample, approximately 89% were seen once. V lost 11 bases and J lost 4; bases outside the gene matches: 7. CDR3 length: 12 residues. Germline-derived CDR1 and CDR2 are SNHLY and FYNNEI. The chain employs TRBV2 and TRBJ1-2; 7 nucleotides line up with TRBD1. The receptor was isolated from a woman aged 35 to 49 who had been exposed to COVID-19. The sequenced material came from PBMCs or T cells enriched from blood (not recorded which). CDR3 residues: CAGDREAYGYTF. DNA for the CDR3: TGTGCCGGCGACAGGGAGGCCTATGGCTACACCTTC.